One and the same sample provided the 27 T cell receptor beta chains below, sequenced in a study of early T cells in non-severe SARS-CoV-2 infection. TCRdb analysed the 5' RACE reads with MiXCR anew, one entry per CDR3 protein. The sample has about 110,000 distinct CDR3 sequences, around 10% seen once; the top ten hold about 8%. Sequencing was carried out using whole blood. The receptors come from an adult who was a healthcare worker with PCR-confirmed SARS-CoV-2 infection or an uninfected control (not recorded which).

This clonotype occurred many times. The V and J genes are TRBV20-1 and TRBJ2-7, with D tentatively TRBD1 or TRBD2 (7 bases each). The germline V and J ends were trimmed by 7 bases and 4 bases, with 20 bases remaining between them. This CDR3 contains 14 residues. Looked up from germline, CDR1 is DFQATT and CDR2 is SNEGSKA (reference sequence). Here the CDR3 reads CSVQPPGGAYEQYF. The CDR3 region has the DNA TGCAGTGTTCAACCTCCAGGGGGGGCGTACGAGCAGTACTTC.

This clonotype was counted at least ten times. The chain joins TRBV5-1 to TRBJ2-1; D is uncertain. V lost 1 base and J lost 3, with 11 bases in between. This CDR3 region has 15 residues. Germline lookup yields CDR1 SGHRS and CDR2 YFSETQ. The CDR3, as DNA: TGCGCCAGCAGCTTGTTTGATCTGGTCTACAATGAGCAGTTCTTC. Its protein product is CASSLFDLVYNEQFF. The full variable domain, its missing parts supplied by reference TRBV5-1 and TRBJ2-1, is KAGVTQTPRYLIKTRGQQVTLSCSPISGHRSVSWYQQTPGQGLQFLFEYFSETQRNKGNFPGRFSGRQFSNSRSEMNVSTLELGDSALYLCASSLFDLVYNEQFFGPGTRLTVL.

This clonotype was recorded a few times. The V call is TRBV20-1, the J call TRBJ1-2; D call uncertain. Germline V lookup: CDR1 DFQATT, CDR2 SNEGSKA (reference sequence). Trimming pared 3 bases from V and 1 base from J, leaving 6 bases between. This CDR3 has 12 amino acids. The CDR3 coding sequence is TGCAGTGCTAGTCGGAGTAACTATGGCTACACCTTC. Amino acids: CSASRSNYGYTF.

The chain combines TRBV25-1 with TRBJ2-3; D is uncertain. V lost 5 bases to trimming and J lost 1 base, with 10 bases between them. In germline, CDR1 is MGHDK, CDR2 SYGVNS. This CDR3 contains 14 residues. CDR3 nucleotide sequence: TGTGCCAGCAGTTTCTCACAGCGCACAGATACGCAGTATTTT. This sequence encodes CASSFSQRTDTQYF. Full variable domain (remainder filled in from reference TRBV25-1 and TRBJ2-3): EADIYQTPRYLVIGTGKKITLECSQTMGHDKMYWYQQDPGMELHLIHYSYGVNSTEKGDLSSESTVSRIRTEHFPLTLESARPSHTSQYLCASSFSQRTDTQYFGPGTRLTVL.

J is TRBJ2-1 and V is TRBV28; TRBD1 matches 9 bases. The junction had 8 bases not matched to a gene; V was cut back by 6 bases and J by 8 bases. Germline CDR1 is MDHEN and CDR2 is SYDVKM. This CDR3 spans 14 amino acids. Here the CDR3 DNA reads TGTGCCAGCAGCTCGGACAGGGGATCAGATGAGCAGTTCTTC. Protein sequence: CASSSDRGSDEQFF.

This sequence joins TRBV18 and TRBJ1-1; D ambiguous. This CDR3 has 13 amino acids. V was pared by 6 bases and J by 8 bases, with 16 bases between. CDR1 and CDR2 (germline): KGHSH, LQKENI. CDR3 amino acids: CASSPTGGPEAFF. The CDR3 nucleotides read TGTGCCAGCTCCCCAACCGGAGGGCCCGAAGCTTTCTTT.

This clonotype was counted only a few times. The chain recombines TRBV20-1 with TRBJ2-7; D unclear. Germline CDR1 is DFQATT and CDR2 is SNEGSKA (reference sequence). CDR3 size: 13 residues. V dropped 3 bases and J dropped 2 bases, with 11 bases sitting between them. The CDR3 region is CSASGATAYEQYF. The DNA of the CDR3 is TGCAGTGCTAGTGGCGCCACAGCCTACGAGCAGTACTTC.

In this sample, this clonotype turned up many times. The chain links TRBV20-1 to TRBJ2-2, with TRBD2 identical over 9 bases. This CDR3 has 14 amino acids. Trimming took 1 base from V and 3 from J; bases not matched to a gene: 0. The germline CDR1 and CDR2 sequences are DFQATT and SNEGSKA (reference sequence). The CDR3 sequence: CSARGTSDTGELFF. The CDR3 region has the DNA TGCAGTGCTAGAGGGACTAGCGACACCGGGGAGCTGTTTTTT.

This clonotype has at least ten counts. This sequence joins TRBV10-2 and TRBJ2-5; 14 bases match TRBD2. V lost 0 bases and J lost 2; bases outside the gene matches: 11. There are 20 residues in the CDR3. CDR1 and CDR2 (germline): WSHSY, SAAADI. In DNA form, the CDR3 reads TGCGCCAGCAGTGAGTCCGGGACACTTGGACTAGCGGGAGGACAAGAGACCCAGTACTTC. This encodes CASSESGTLGLAGGQETQYF.

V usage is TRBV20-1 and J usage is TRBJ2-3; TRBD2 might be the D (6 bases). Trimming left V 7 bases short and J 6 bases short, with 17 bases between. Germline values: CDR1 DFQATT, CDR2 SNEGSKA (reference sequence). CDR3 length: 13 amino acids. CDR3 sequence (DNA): TGCAGTGGCCGGGACTTGGGGTGGGATACGCAGTATTTT. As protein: CSGRDLGWDTQYF.

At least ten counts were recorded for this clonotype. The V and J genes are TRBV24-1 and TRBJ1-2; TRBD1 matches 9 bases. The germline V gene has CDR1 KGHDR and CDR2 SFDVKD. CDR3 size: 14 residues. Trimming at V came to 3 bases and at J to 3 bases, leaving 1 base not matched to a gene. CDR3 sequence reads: CATSDRTGDYGYTF. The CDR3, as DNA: TGTGCCACCAGTGATCGGACAGGGGACTATGGCTACACCTTC.

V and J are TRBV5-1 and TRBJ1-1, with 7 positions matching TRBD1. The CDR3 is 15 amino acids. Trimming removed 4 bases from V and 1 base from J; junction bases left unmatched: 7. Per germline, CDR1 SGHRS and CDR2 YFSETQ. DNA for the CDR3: TGCGCCAGCAGCCCGTGGACAGGCCGGAACACTGAAGCTTTCTTT. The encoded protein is CASSPWTGRNTEAFF.

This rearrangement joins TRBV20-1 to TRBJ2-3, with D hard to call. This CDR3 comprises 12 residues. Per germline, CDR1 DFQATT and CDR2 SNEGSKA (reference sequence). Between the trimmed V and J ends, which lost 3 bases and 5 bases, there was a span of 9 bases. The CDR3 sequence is CSARNQGDTQYF. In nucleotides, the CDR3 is TGCAGTGCTAGGAACCAAGGAGATACGCAGTATTTT.

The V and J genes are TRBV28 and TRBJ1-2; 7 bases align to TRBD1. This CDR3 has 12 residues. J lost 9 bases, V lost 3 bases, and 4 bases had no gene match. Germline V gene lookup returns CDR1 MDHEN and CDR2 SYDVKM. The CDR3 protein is CASSLTGRSYTF. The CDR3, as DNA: TGTGCCAGCAGTTTGACAGGGCGAAGCTACACCTTC.

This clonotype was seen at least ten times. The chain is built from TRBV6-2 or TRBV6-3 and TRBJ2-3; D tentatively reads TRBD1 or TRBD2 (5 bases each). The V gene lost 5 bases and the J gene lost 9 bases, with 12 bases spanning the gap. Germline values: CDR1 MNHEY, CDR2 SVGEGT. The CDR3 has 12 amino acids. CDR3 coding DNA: TGTGCCAGCAGTCGGGACGGCGACACGCAGTATTTT. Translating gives CASSRDGDTQYF.

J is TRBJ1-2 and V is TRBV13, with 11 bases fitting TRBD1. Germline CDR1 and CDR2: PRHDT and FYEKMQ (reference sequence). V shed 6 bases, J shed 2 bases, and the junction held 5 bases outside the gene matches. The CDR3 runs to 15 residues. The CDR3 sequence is CASRRTGGRNYGYTF. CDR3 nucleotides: TGTGCCAGCAGGCGGACAGGGGGCCGAAACTATGGCTACACCTTC.

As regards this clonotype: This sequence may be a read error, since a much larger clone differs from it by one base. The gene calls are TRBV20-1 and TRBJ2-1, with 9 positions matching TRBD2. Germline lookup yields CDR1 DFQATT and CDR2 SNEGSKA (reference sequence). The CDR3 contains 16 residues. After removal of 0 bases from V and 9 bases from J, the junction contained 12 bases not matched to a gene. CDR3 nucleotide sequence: TGCAGTGCTAGAGATAGTACGCGGGAGGGCCTTGGTGAGCAGTTCTTC. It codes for CSARDSTREGLGEQFF.

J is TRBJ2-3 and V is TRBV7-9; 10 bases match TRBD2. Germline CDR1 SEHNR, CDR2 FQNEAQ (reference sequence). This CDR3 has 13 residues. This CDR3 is CASLAGEVGTQYF. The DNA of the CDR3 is TGTGCAAGCCTAGCGGGAGAAGTCGGTACGCAGTATTTT.

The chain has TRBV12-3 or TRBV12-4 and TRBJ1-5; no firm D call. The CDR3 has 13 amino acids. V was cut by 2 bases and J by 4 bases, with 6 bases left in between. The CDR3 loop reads CASSLRANQPQHF. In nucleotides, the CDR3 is TGTGCCAGCAGTTTAAGGGCAAATCAGCCCCAGCATTTT.

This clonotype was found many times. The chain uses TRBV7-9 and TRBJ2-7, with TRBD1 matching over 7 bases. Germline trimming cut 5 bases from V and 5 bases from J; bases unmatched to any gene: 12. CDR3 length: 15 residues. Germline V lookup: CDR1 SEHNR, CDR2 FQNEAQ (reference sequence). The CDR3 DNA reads TGTGCCAGCAGCCGACGAGGGGACAGAGCCCACGAGCAGTACTTC. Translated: CASSRRGDRAHEQYF. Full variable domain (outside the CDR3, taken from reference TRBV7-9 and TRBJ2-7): DTGVSQNPRHKITKRGQNVTFRCDPISEHNRLYWYRQTLGQGPEFLTYFQNEAQLEKSRLLSDRFSAERPKGSFSTLEIQRTEQGDSAMYLCASSRRGDRAHEQYFGPGTRLTVT.

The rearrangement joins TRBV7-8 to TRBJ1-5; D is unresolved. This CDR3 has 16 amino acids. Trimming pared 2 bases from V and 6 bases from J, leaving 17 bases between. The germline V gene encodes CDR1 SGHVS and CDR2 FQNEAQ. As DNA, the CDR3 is TGTGCCAGCAGCTTACGGCGACTGGCACTGGGTCAGCCCCAGCATTTT. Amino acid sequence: CASSLRRLALGQPQHF.

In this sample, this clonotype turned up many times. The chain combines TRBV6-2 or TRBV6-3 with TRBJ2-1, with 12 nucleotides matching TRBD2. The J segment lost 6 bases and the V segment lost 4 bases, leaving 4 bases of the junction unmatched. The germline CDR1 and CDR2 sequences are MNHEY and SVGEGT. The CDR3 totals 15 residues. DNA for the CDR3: TGTGCCAGCAGTTCGGGACTAGCGGGCCCCAATGAGCAGTTCTTC. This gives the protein CASSSGLAGPNEQFF.

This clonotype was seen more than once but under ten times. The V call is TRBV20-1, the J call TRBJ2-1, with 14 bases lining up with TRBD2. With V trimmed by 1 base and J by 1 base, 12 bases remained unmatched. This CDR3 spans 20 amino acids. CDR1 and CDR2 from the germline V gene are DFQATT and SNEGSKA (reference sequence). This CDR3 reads CSARVAAGLAGDISYNEQFF. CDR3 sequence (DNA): TGCAGTGCTAGAGTAGCGGCGGGACTAGCGGGAGATATTTCCTACAATGAGCAGTTCTTC.

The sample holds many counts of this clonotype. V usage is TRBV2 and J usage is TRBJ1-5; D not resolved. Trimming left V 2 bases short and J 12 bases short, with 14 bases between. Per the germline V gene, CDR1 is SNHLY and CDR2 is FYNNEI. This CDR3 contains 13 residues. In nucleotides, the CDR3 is TGTGCCAGCAGTGAACGACCAGTGATACTCCAGCATTTT. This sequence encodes CASSERPVILQHF.

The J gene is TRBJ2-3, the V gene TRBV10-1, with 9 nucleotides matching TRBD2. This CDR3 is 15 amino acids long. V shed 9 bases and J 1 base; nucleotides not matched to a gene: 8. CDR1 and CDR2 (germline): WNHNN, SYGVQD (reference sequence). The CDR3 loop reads CASALAGVGTDTQYF. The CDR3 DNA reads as TGCGCCAGTGCCTTAGCGGGAGTGGGCACAGATACGCAGTATTTT.

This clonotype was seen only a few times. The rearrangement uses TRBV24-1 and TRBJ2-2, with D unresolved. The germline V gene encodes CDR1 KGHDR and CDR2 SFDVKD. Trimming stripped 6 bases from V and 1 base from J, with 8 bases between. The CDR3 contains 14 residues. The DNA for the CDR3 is TGTGCCACCAGTTCCCAGATGAACACCGGGGAGCTGTTTTTT. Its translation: CATSSQMNTGELFF.

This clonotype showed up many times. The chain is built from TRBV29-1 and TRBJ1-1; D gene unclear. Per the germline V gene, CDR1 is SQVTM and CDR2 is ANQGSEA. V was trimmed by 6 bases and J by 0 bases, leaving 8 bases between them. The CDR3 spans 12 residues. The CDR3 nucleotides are TGCAGCGTCGATGCATTGAACACTGAAGCTTTCTTT. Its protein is CSVDALNTEAFF.